Below, 22 T cell receptor beta chains from the same sample are listed, as sequenced in a study of radiotherapy plus CTLA-4 blockade in lung cancer. The repertoire was sequenced with immunoSEQ multiplex PCR; TCRdb's copy has only in-frame clones and lacks some. The repertoire holds about 48,000 clones, around 88% seen once, with 15% to 20% in the top ten. Source: peripheral blood, taken from a patient treated with radiotherapy plus ipilimumab. The receptors were sampled from a human donor with non-small cell lung cancer that progressed on radiotherapy plus ipilimumab. Some clones in this sample may be carry-over from other donors' samples.

The gene calls are TRBV14 and TRBJ1-5; tentatively, D is TRBD1 (6 bases). Germline V gives CDR1 SGHDN, CDR2 FVKESK. This CDR3 contains 18 residues. The V and J ends lost 2 bases and 0 bases respectively, with 17 bases between them. The CDR3 is CASSQQDRLHRSNQPQHF. For the CDR3, the DNA is TGTGCCAGCAGCCAACAGGACAGATTACACCGTAGCAATCAGCCCCAGCATTTT.

The rearrangement links TRBV27 to TRBJ1-6; 9 nucleotides agree with TRBD1. Losses at the gene ends were 6 bases for V and 5 bases for J; bases not matched to a gene: 8. Germline lookup yields CDR1 MNHEY and CDR2 SMNVEV (reference sequence). This CDR3 is 16 amino acids long. CDR3 sequence reads: CASRTQGATDNSPLHF. The CDR3 DNA reads as TGTGCCAGCAGAACACAGGGGGCAACGGATAATTCACCCCTCCACTTT.

This chain joins TRBV5-1 and TRBJ1-1; TRBD1 might be the D (5 bases). Germline CDR1 SGHRS, CDR2 YFSETQ. V lost 1 base to trimming and J lost 0 bases, with 7 bases between them. The CDR3 covers 14 residues. The CDR3 nucleotides are TGCGCCAGCAGCTTGTTAGGGGTGAACACTGAAGCTTTCTTT. Translation gives CASSLLGVNTEAFF.

The CDR3 bases are TGTGCCAGCAGTGAGACAGGGGGCCGGCAGCCCCAGCATTTT. Protein: CASSETGGRQPQHF. The V call is TRBV6-1, the J call TRBJ1-5, with 10 bases that match TRBD1. The V gene's germline CDR1 is MNHNS and CDR2 SASEGT. Germline trimming cut 3 bases from V and 7 bases from J; bases unmatched to any gene: 3. CDR3 length equals 14 residues.

V is TRBV27 and J is TRBJ2-1; TRBD2 aligns across 10 bases. The ends lost 4 bases at V and 9 bases at J; junction bases unmatched: 3. Germline CDR1 MNHEY, CDR2 SMNVEV (reference sequence). This CDR3 comprises 13 residues. The CDR3 loop reads CASSSSGSGEQFF. The CDR3 bases are TGTGCCAGCAGTTCTAGCGGGAGTGGTGAGCAGTTCTTC.

V usage is TRBV21-1 and J usage is TRBJ2-7; the D call of TRBD2 is as the table states it, not checked on the DNA. TRBV21-1 is an annotated pseudogene. This CDR3 contains 14 residues. DNA for the CDR3: TGTGCCAGCAACCGAGAACTTCGAATCTACGAGCAGTACTTC. Encoded protein: CASNRELRIYEQYF.

The gene calls are TRBV27 and TRBJ2-2; 9 bases are a match to TRBD2. The CDR3 is 15 amino acids. In germline, CDR1 is MNHEY, CDR2 SMNVEV (reference sequence). The V and J ends lost 4 bases and 5 bases, in that order; junction bases with no gene match: 5. The CDR3 DNA follows: TGTGCCAGCAGTTGGGTAGCGGGAGCAACCGGGGAGCTGTTTTTT. Amino acid sequence: CASSWVAGATGELFF.

The chain recombines TRBV5-6 with TRBJ1-3; D not resolved. The germline V and J ends were trimmed by 7 bases and 8 bases, with 16 bases remaining between them. This CDR3 region has 13 residues. Per the germline V gene, CDR1 is SGHDT and CDR2 is YYEEEE. The CDR3 nucleotides read TGTGCCAGCGGGGAGTTAGGCCCGGACACCATATATTTT. Residues: CASGELGPDTIYF.

V and J are TRBV14 and TRBJ2-5; tentative D call: TRBD2 (5 bases). Germline CDR1 reads SGHDN; CDR2 reads FVKESK. The V end was cut by 1 base, the J end by 4 bases, with 13 bases between. The CDR3 runs 15 residues. The CDR3 bases are TGTGCCAGCAGCCAAGGGCCGGGGAGAGGAGAGACCCAGTACTTC. Its translation is CASSQGPGRGETQYF.

The chain links TRBV5-1 to TRBJ1-6; 7 bases line up with TRBD1. The CDR3 is made up of 15 amino acids. The V and J ends lost 4 bases and 6 bases, in that order; junction bases with no gene match: 7. Per germline, CDR1 SGHRS and CDR2 YFSETQ. As DNA, the CDR3 is TGCGCCAGCAGCCCTACGGGACAGTTTAATTCACCCCTCCACTTT. This gives the protein CASSPTGQFNSPLHF.

For the CDR3, the DNA is TGTGCCAGCAGACGGGACTTAAACACTGAAGCTTTCTTT. Protein product: CASRRDLNTEAFF. The chain uses TRBV7-9 and TRBJ1-1; D may be TRBD1 (5 bases). CDR3 length equals 13 residues. The V gene's germline CDR1 is SEHNR and CDR2 FQNEAQ (reference sequence). V lost 6 bases and J lost 2, with 10 bases in between.

The V and J genes are TRBV4-1 and TRBJ2-1; D is perhaps TRBD2 (5 bases). The CDR3 is made up of 15 amino acids. In germline, CDR1 is MGHRA, CDR2 YSYEKL. The V end was cut by 2 bases, the J end by 9 bases, with 17 bases between. The CDR3 DNA is TGCGCCAGCAGCCAACCCATACTAGTCCTTGGTGAGCAGTTCTTC. Amino acid sequence: CASSQPILVLGEQFF.

V is TRBV12-5 and J is TRBJ2-2; D is unclear. The germline V and J ends were trimmed by 3 bases and 3 bases, with 5 bases remaining between them. Germline CDR1 reads LGHNT; CDR2 reads FRNRAP. This CDR3 has 13 amino acids. Written as DNA, the CDR3 is TGTGCTAGTGGTTTCCGCGACACCGGGGAGCTGTTTTTT. The encoded protein is CASGFRDTGELFF.

V and J are TRBV6-4 and TRBJ2-7; 11 nucleotides line up with TRBD2. V trimming: 6 bases; J trimming: 3 bases; junction bases outside the gene matches: 7. The germline V gene encodes CDR1 MRHNA and CDR2 SNTAGT. The CDR3 is 15 amino acids. The CDR3 protein is CASRLAGAKLYEQYF. The DNA for the CDR3 is TGTGCCAGCAGACTAGCGGGAGCGAAACTCTACGAGCAGTACTTC.

The chain joins TRBV11-2 to TRBJ1-3, with 11 nucleotides matching TRBD1. With 4 bases clipped from V and 2 bases from J, the junction kept 4 bases outside the gene matches. Germline CDR1 SGHAT, CDR2 FQNNGV. The CDR3 consists of 16 residues. CDR3 protein: CASSWTGGLAGNTIYF. The CDR3 region has the DNA TGTGCCAGCAGCTGGACAGGGGGCTTAGCTGGAAACACCATATATTTT.

This clone has a single count. This chain connects TRBV7-2 to TRBJ2-1; 9 bases match TRBD1. Germline CDR1 SGHTA, CDR2 FQGNSA. V gave up 3 bases and J gave up 6 bases; unmatched junction bases: 3. This CDR3 contains 14 residues. The chain's CDR3 is CASSFGTGSNEQFF. CDR3 bases: TGTGCCAGCAGCTTTGGGACAGGGAGCAATGAGCAGTTCTTC.

Note on this clone: Other DNA sequences in the same sample also yield this CDR3. The rearrangement links TRBV5-1 to TRBJ2-7; 11 bases fit TRBD2. CDR3 length: 15 residues. Germline assignment: CDR1 SGHRS and CDR2 YFSETQ. J was trimmed by 2 bases and V by 1 base; bases with no gene match: 2. Written as DNA, the CDR3 is TGCGCCAGCAGCTTGAGTAGCGGGGGGGCCTACGAGCAGTACTTC. Protein sequence: CASSLSSGGAYEQYF.

The rearrangement links TRBV9 to TRBJ2-1, with 11 bases fitting TRBD2. Germline CDR1 and CDR2: SGDLS and YYNGEE. The CDR3 runs 16 residues. V was clipped by 0 bases and J by 6 bases; unmatched bases: 5. The CDR3 nucleotides are TGTGCCAGCAGCGTAGAGCTAGCGGGGGGAGGCAATGAGCAGTTCTTC. Translating gives CASSVELAGGGNEQFF. Filled out from reference TRBV9 and TRBJ2-1, the complete variable domain reads DSGVTQTPKHLITATGQRVTLRCSPRSGDLSVYWYQQSLDQGLQFLIQYYNGEERAKGNILERFSAQQFPDLHSELNLSSLELGDSALYFCASSVELAGGGNEQFFGPGTRLTVL.

The genes are TRBV5-6 and TRBJ2-3; tentatively, D is TRBD2 (6 bases). This CDR3 is 17 amino acids long. Germline V CDR1 and CDR2: SGHDT, YYEEEE. Trimming stripped 1 base from V and 0 bases from J, with 15 bases between. The CDR3 bases are TGTGCCAGCAGCTTGCGCCTTCCTGGGACTAGCACAGATACGCAGTATTTT. This codes for CASSLRLPGTSTDTQYF. Supplemented by reference TRBV5-6 and TRBJ2-3, the full variable domain reads DAGVTQSPTHLIKTRGQQVTLRCSPKSGHDTVSWYQQALGQGPQFIFQYYEEEERQRGNFPDRFSGHQFPNYSSELNVNALLLGDSALYLCASSLRLPGTSTDTQYFGPGTRLTVL.

The chain joins TRBV10-3 to TRBJ2-5, with D unresolved. The CDR3 is 20 amino acids. The V end was cut by 6 bases, the J end by 0 bases, with 29 bases between. Germline CDR1 ENHRY, CDR2 SYGVKD. The CDR3 nucleotides read TGTGCCATCAGCGAGAGTAGTGCCGCACCGTTTTCCTTGTACCAAGAGACCCAGTACTTC. Its protein is CAISESSAAPFSLYQETQYF.

J is TRBJ1-5 and V is TRBV30; D perhaps matches TRBD1 (5 bases). Trimming cost V 0 bases and J 4 bases, with 7 bases left between them. The length of the CDR3 is 13 residues. Germline CDR1 is GTSNPN and CDR2 is SVGIG (reference sequence). The DNA of the CDR3 is TGTGCCTGGAGTGTACGGGGGAATCAGCCCCAGCATTTT. This translates into CAWSVRGNQPQHF.

The chain combines TRBV12-5 with TRBJ2-3; TRBD2 aligns across 7 bases. Germline-derived CDR1 and CDR2 are LGHNT and FRNRAP. V was clipped by 6 bases and J by 2 bases; unmatched bases: 11. CDR3 length equals 16 residues. This chain's CDR3 is CASGVTGTTLTDTQYF. The CDR3 region has the DNA TGTGCTAGTGGGGTTACCGGGACTACCCTCACAGATACGCAGTATTTT.